Below, 10 T cell receptor beta chains from the same sample are listed, as sequenced in a study of OX40 agonist ivuxolimab in advanced cancers. Clones were sequenced by immunoSEQ multiplex PCR, and TCRdb holds only the in-frame ones, with some missing. The sample shows around 17,000 clones, approximately 85% of them seen only once. The specimen was CD4+ or CD8+ T cells sorted from blood, collected in a trial of the OX40 agonist ivuxolimab. These receptors all come from an adult with an advanced solid tumor such as melanoma, head and neck, liver or kidney cancer.

Only a few counts were recorded for this clone. This rearrangement joins TRBV9 to TRBJ2-3; D is undetermined. Germline V gene lookup returns CDR1 SGDLS and CDR2 YYNGEE. This CDR3 contains 14 residues. V was clipped by 2 bases and J by 11 bases, with 18 bases between them. CDR3 DNA sequence: TGTGCCAGCAGCGTCGCATATCGGTCCCGAGGGCAGTATTTT. Protein: CASSVAYRSRGQYF.

The rearrangement uses TRBV13 and TRBJ2-3; 13 bases align to TRBD2. The V and J ends lost 4 bases and 4 bases, in that order; junction bases with no gene match: 8. The V gene's germline CDR1 is PRHDT and CDR2 FYEKMQ (reference sequence). CDR3 length: 17 residues. The CDR3 is CASSSGLAGVGADTQYF. The CDR3 bases are TGTGCCAGCAGCTCCGGACTAGCGGGAGTGGGCGCAGATACGCAGTATTTT.

The chain has TRBV27 and TRBJ2-2; D possibly corresponds to TRBD2 (6 bases). Trimming pared 5 bases from V and 1 base from J, leaving 14 bases between. Looked up from germline, CDR1 is MNHEY and CDR2 is SMNVEV (reference sequence). The CDR3 extends over 16 amino acids. CDR3 coding DNA: TGTGCCAGCAGTCTCCCTACTAGCCTGAACACCGGGGAGCTGTTTTTT. It translates to CASSLPTSLNTGELFF.

The genes are TRBV14 and TRBJ2-1; 8 bases match TRBD2. The CDR3 is made up of 18 amino acids. Germline V gene data show CDR1 as SGHDN and CDR2 as FVKESK. J lost 9 bases, V lost 1 base, and 17 bases had no gene match. The CDR3 reads CASSQALISGTEILEQFF. CDR3 nucleotide sequence: TGTGCCAGCAGCCAAGCCCTAATTAGCGGGACCGAGATTCTTGAGCAGTTCTTC.

This clone is medium-sized (0.01 to 0.1%) by share. The genes are TRBV5-1 and TRBJ2-5, with D tentatively TRBD2 (6 bases). CDR1 SGHRS and CDR2 YFSETQ come from the germline V gene. The germline V and J ends were trimmed by 4 bases and 2 bases, with 15 bases remaining between them. The CDR3 spans 15 residues. CDR3 nucleotide sequence: TGCGCCAGCAGCATGGCGGGGTATTTTCAAGAGACCCAGTACTTC. This codes for CASSMAGYFQETQYF. Full variable domain (missing parts from reference TRBV5-1 and TRBJ2-5): KAGVTQTPRYLIKTRGQQVTLSCSPISGHRSVSWYQQTPGQGLQFLFEYFSETQRNKGNFPGRFSGRQFSNSRSEMNVSTLELGDSALYLCASSMAGYFQETQYFGPGTRLLVL.

The chain combines TRBV11-2 with TRBJ2-2; no reliable D call. V dropped 2 bases and J dropped 0 bases, with 13 bases sitting between them. This CDR3 has 17 residues. Germline lookup yields CDR1 SGHAT and CDR2 FQNNGV. Here the CDR3 reads CASSLPPGRANTGELFF. CDR3 bases: TGTGCCAGCAGCTTACCTCCGGGTAGGGCGAACACCGGGGAGCTGTTTTTT.

V usage is TRBV7-9 and J usage is TRBJ2-2, with D uncertain. V was clipped by 4 bases and J by 3 bases, with 9 bases between them. Germline V gene lookup returns CDR1 SEHNR and CDR2 FQNEAQ (reference sequence). This CDR3 is built from 14 residues. The CDR3 sequence is CASSSTGDTGELFF. In nucleotides, the CDR3 is TGTGCCAGCAGCTCGACGGGCGACACCGGGGAGCTGTTTTTT.

The CDR3 bases are TGTGCCAGTAGTGCTAGCGGGACATACGAGCAGTACTTC. Its translation: CASSASGTYEQYF. The chain has TRBV19 and TRBJ2-7; 9 nucleotides match TRBD2. This CDR3 has 13 residues. Germline V gene sequence: CDR1 LNHDA, CDR2 SQIVND (reference sequence). V shed 5 bases, J shed 4 bases, and the junction held 3 bases outside the gene matches.

This rearrangement joins TRBV9 to TRBJ2-1; no firm D call. The germline gives CDR1 SGDLS, CDR2 YYNGEE. The CDR3 consists of 12 residues. The V and J ends lost 0 bases and 5 bases respectively, with 3 bases between them. CDR3 nucleotides: TGTGCCAGCAGCGTAGATGACAATGAGCAGTTCTTC. Amino acids: CASSVDDNEQFF.

This clone was detected only once. This chain connects TRBV7-9 to TRBJ2-3; 9 bases are a match to TRBD2. Germline V CDR1 and CDR2: SEHNR, FQNEAQ (reference sequence). The ends lost 3 bases at V and 2 bases at J; junction bases unmatched: 3. The CDR3 runs 15 residues. CDR3 nucleotide sequence: TGTGCCAGCAGCTTGGGACTAGCATTCACAGATACGCAGTATTTT. Translation: CASSLGLAFTDTQYF. The entire variable domain, with the rest obtained from reference TRBV7-9 and TRBJ2-3, is as follows: DTGVSQNPRHKITKRGQNVTFRCDPISEHNRLYWYRQTLGQGPEFLTYFQNEAQLEKSRLLSDRFSAERPKGSFSTLEIQRTEQGDSAMYLCASSLGLAFTDTQYFGPGTRLTVL.